This T cell receptor (beta chain) was recovered during a study of T cells in Graves' hyperthyroidism and ophthalmopathy. Blood from later-ophthalmopathy patients was taken at first hyperthyroidism diagnosis. For this clonotype: As yet, its antigen is unknown.

Researchers amplified the TCR beta CDR3 regions from RNA transcripts. First-round RT-PCR with HTBI primers amplified the TCR CDR3 region. MiXCR was run by TCRdb on the multiplex PCR reads, yielding one entry per CDR3 protein. This table holds roughly 500,000 distinct CDR3 sequences, over 11% found once. Study outcomes and limitations: Ophthalmopathy onset followed model prediction by a median roughly six months. A model of 13 V-J pairs discriminated ophthalmopathy from stable hyperthyroidism.

The CDR3 runs 16 residues. V was pared by 0 bases and J by 1 base, with 13 bases between. Germline V gives CDR1 DFQATT, CDR2 SNEGSKA (reference sequence). The V call is TRBV20-1, the J call TRBJ1-5, with D perhaps matching TRBD1 (5 bases). What was sequenced was blood. The sequence was collected from a woman under 40 with Graves' hyperthyroidism that later progressed to Graves' ophthalmopathy. The DNA for the CDR3 is TGCAGTGCTAGAGAGGGACCGGGGACGAGCAATCAGCCCCAGCATTTT. This gives the protein CSAREGPGTSNQPQHF.